The following is a TCR beta chain sequence with its context. Its antigen is undetermined. This specimen comes from a study of T cell responses to AZD1222 COVID-19 vaccine. Turning to the study itself: Pooling of second doses given at about 4 or about 12 weeks was done. General study results and limits: Just a handful of AZD1222 recipients tested seropositive at baseline. Rises in breadth and depth of Spike-specific TCRs came after two AZD1222 doses.

This table comes from immunoSEQ multiplex PCR, and its TCRdb copy is limited to in-frame clones, with some not included. The sample consists of around 200,000 clones, around 90% of them appearing once. Losses at the gene ends were 1 base for V and 4 bases for J; bases not matched to a gene: 7. CDR1 and CDR2 from the germline V gene are SGHRS and YFSETQ. CDR3 length: 15 amino acids. The chain carries TRBV5-1 and TRBJ2-7; 8 bases are a match to TRBD1. The sample in question was peripheral blood, obtained on day 0 of AZD1222 vaccination. The receptor was isolated from an adult in good health. This CDR3 is CASSLTGTGGYEQYF. The DNA of the CDR3 is TGCGCCAGCAGCTTGACCGGGACAGGCGGGTACGAGCAGTACTTC.